This entry lists 27 T cell receptor beta chains sequenced from one sample in a study of shared clonotypes between healthy human individuals. Assay used: immunoSEQ multiplex PCR; TCRdb lists only in-frame clones, some missing. Of over a million clones in the sample, approximately 97% were seen once. Input material: naive CD4+ T cells sorted from blood. Subset denoted: CD45RA+ positively selected. The receptors originated from a man aged 25 to 45 in good health.

The CDR3, as DNA: TGTGCCAGCAGTGAAGCTCCAGGGGGTTGGGAGAGCGCCTACAATGAGCAGTTCTTC. As protein: CASSEAPGGWESAYNEQFF. V gene TRBV6-1 combines with J gene TRBJ2-1; TRBD1 matches at 7 bases. Trimming at V came to 0 bases and at J to 2 bases, leaving 13 bases not matched to a gene. This CDR3 contains 19 residues. CDR1 is MNHNS, CDR2 SASEGT, per germline.

The V and J genes are TRBV28 and TRBJ2-3, with 9 positions matching TRBD2. CDR3 size: 15 residues. J lost 5 bases, V lost 7 bases, and 10 bases had no gene match. In germline, CDR1 is MDHEN, CDR2 SYDVKM. This CDR3 is CASTAGGIEVDTQYF. DNA for the CDR3: TGTGCCAGCACGGCGGGAGGGATAGAGGTAGATACGCAGTATTTT. The full variable domain, with the rest looked up from reference TRBV28 and TRBJ2-3, is DVKVTQSSRYLVKRTGEKVFLECVQDMDHENMFWYRQDPGLGLRLIYFSYDVKMKEKGDIPEGYSVSREKKERFSLILESASTNQTSMYLCASTAGGIEVDTQYFGPGTRLTVL.

This chain joins TRBV6-5 and TRBJ2-7, with a weak D call TRBD2 (6 bases). V was clipped by 6 bases and J by 3 bases, with 12 bases between them. The CDR3 runs to 13 residues. The germline V gene encodes CDR1 MNHEY and CDR2 SVGAGI. CDR3 nucleotide sequence: TGTGCCAGCAGACCGGGACTTTACTACGAGCAGTACTTC. Amino acid sequence: CASRPGLYYEQYF.

The CDR3 sequence: CASSHWGGRFANEQFF. The CDR3 DNA reads TGCGCCAGCAGCCACTGGGGCGGGAGGTTTGCGAATGAGCAGTTCTTC. The V gene is TRBV4-3, the J gene TRBJ2-1; 8 nucleotides align to TRBD2. V was clipped by 3 bases and J by 7 bases; unmatched bases: 11. Germline CDR1 is LGHNA and CDR2 is YSLEER. This CDR3 is 16 amino acids long.

The chain couples TRBV6-1 to TRBJ2-6; possibly TRBD1 for D (6 bases). The CDR3 consists of 14 residues. Germline V gene sequence: CDR1 MNHNS, CDR2 SASEGT. Between the trimmed V and J ends, which lost 10 bases and 1 base, there was a span of 11 bases. CDR3 DNA: TGTGCCACCCAGGGGATATCTGGGGCCAACGTCCTGACTTTC. This gives the protein CATQGISGANVLTF.

The chain has TRBV29-1 and TRBJ2-3; maybe TRBD2 (6 bases). Germline assignment: CDR1 SQVTM and CDR2 ANQGSEA. The CDR3 is made up of 14 amino acids. Trimming removed 3 bases from V and 2 bases from J, with 12 bases in between. The CDR3 spells CSVEGRLNTDTQYF. CDR3 nucleotides: TGCAGCGTTGAGGGGAGGCTGAACACAGATACGCAGTATTTT.

V and J are TRBV5-1 and TRBJ2-5; 8 positions match TRBD2. This CDR3 region has 14 residues. Germline V CDR1 and CDR2: SGHRS, YFSETQ. J gave up 2 bases and V 1 base, and 1 base lay outside the gene matches. CDR3 region: CASSLQRGQETQYF. In DNA form, the CDR3 reads TGCGCCAGCAGCTTGCAGCGGGGGCAAGAGACCCAGTACTTC. Filled out from reference TRBV5-1 and TRBJ2-5, the complete variable domain reads KAGVTQTPRYLIKTRGQQVTLSCSPISGHRSVSWYQQTPGQGLQFLFEYFSETQRNKGNFPGRFSGRQFSNSRSEMNVSTLELGDSALYLCASSLQRGQETQYFGPGTRLLVL.

V and J are TRBV18 and TRBJ2-2; 10 nucleotides align to TRBD1. Looked up from germline, CDR1 is KGHSH and CDR2 is LQKENI. CDR3 size: 15 residues. Unmatched junction bases numbered 7, after V lost 5 bases and J lost 7 bases. Here the CDR3 reads CASSAGTGADGELFF. The CDR3 nucleotides are TGTGCCAGCTCAGCCGGGACAGGGGCCGACGGGGAGCTGTTTTTT.

This clone was observed once. The genes are TRBV30 and TRBJ1-1, with a weak D call TRBD1 (5 bases). CDR3 length equals 13 residues. Germline V gives CDR1 GTSNPN, CDR2 SVGIG (reference sequence). V was shortened by 7 bases and J by 3 bases, with 15 bases between the two germline ends. CDR3 protein: CAFFRGVYTEAFF. CDR3 sequence (DNA): TGTGCCTTCTTTAGGGGTGTGTACACTGAAGCTTTCTTT.

The rearrangement uses TRBV9 and TRBJ2-5, with D perhaps matching TRBD2 (6 bases). Germline V gene sequence: CDR1 SGDLS, CDR2 YYNGEE. The CDR3 length is 16 residues. Trimming pared 3 bases from V and 7 bases from J, leaving 22 bases between. The CDR3 reads CASSDTAGSHWGTQYF. In DNA, the CDR3 is TGTGCCAGCAGCGATACGGCGGGGTCCCATTGGGGGACCCAGTACTTC.

The chain is built from TRBV2 and TRBJ1-5; D is ambiguous. In germline, CDR1 is SNHLY, CDR2 FYNNEI. V was shortened by 4 bases and J by 4 bases, with 11 bases between the two germline ends. This CDR3 comprises 14 residues. This CDR3 is CASSAVWANQPQHF. CDR3 nucleotides: TGTGCCAGCAGTGCGGTGTGGGCGAATCAGCCCCAGCATTTT.

V gene TRBV23-1 combines with J gene TRBJ1-5; D perhaps matches TRBD1 (5 bases). TRBV23-1 is an ORF for which the function is uncertain. The V end lost 8 bases, the J end lost 15 bases, and 17 bases lay between the germline ends. This CDR3 is built from 11 residues. The CDR3 spells CASGFGTASHF. CDR3 DNA sequence: TGCGCCAGCGGATTCGGGACCGCCTCGCATTTT.

The CDR3, as DNA: TGTGCCAGCAGCTTAGCCACTTCAAGCGGGAGGTTGACAGATACGCAGTATTTT. Protein product: CASSLATSSGRLTDTQYF. The V call is TRBV7-8, the J call TRBJ2-3; 9 bases agree with TRBD2. From germline, CDR1 is SGHVS and CDR2 FQNEAQ. This CDR3 contains 18 residues. J lost 3 bases, V lost 0 bases, and 10 bases had no gene match.

The CDR3 sequence: CASSWGAGGGNEQFF. The CDR3 DNA reads TGCGCCAGCAGCTGGGGGGCGGGAGGAGGCAATGAGCAGTTCTTC. The rearrangement uses TRBV5-1 and TRBJ2-1; 8 bases agree with TRBD2. Trimming removed 3 bases from V and 6 bases from J; junction bases left unmatched: 8. The CDR3 has 15 amino acids. CDR1 is SGHRS and CDR2 is YFSETQ in the germline V gene.

The V and J genes are TRBV7-3 and TRBJ2-1; D perhaps matches TRBD1 (6 bases). CDR1 is SGHTA, CDR2 FQGTGA, per germline. V was cut by 5 bases and J by 0 bases, with 14 bases left in between. The CDR3 consists of 16 residues. In DNA, the CDR3 is TGTGCCAGCAGCCCAAGACAGGAGAGCTCCTACAATGAGCAGTTCTTC. Translating gives CASSPRQESSYNEQFF.

This chain links TRBV28 with TRBJ2-2, with 11 bases that match TRBD1. The CDR3 sequence is 16 residues long. J lost 6 bases, V lost 2 bases, and 5 bases had no gene match. Germline assignment: CDR1 MDHEN and CDR2 SYDVKM. The CDR3 coding sequence is TGTGCCAGCAGTTTACCGGGACAGGGGGTCCCCGGGGAGCTGTTTTTT. It encodes CASSLPGQGVPGELFF.

The sample holds one count of this clone. The V gene is TRBV13, the J gene TRBJ2-5, with 9 positions matching TRBD2. Losses at the gene ends were 10 bases for V and 4 bases for J; bases not matched to a gene: 4. Germline CDR1 reads PRHDT; CDR2 reads FYEKMQ (reference sequence). This CDR3 is 12 amino acids long. The CDR3 region is CANPTSGETQYF. CDR3 nucleotide sequence: TGTGCCAACCCGACTAGCGGAGAGACCCAGTACTTC. Full variable domain (rest looked up from reference TRBV13 and TRBJ2-5): AAGVIQSPRHLIKEKRETATLKCYPIPRHDTVYWYQQGPGQDPQFLISFYEKMQSDKGSIPDRFSAQQFSDYHSELNMSSLELGDSALYFCANPTSGETQYFGPGTRLLVL.

This clone was seen once. The chain joins TRBV4-3 to TRBJ1-2; TRBD1 matches at 9 bases. Germline V gives CDR1 LGHNA, CDR2 YSLEER. The V segment lost 4 bases and the J segment 8 bases; nucleotides outside the gene matches: 5. This CDR3 region has 13 residues. CDR3 loop: CASSLQGAGGYTF. DNA of the CDR3: TGCGCCAGCAGCCTACAGGGGGCGGGAGGCTACACCTTC.

About this clone: Other DNA sequences in this sample translate to the same CDR3. The V call is TRBV7-3, the J call TRBJ2-1; 12 bases fit TRBD2. The CDR3 runs 14 residues. Trimming removed 5 bases from V and 6 bases from J; junction bases left unmatched: 2. Germline-derived CDR1 and CDR2 are SGHTA and FQGTGA. CDR3 nucleotide sequence: TGTGCCAGCAGCCTAGCGGGAGGGCCCAATGAGCAGTTCTTC. Residues: CASSLAGGPNEQFF.

The chain has TRBV28 and TRBJ2-7; 8 bases match TRBD2. Trimming took 2 bases from V and 2 from J; bases not matched to a gene: 17. From germline, CDR1 is MDHEN and CDR2 SYDVKM. This CDR3 comprises 19 residues. CDR3 residues: CASSLRPGGTTTSAYEQYF. CDR3 DNA sequence: TGTGCCAGCAGTTTAAGGCCGGGAGGGACTACCACTAGCGCCTACGAGCAGTACTTC.

V usage is TRBV9 and J usage is TRBJ2-1; D is ambiguous. From germline, CDR1 is SGDLS and CDR2 YYNGEE. Trimming stripped 0 bases from V and 0 bases from J, with 7 bases between. This CDR3 is built from 15 residues. The CDR3 bases are TGTGCCAGCAGCGTAGAAGCGCTCTCCTACAATGAGCAGTTCTTC. Translating it yields CASSVEALSYNEQFF.

As to this clone: This same CDR3 is encoded by further DNA sequences in the sample. This chain connects TRBV7-2 to TRBJ2-7, with 12 bases lining up with TRBD2. The germline V gene encodes CDR1 SGHTA and CDR2 FQGNSA. With V trimmed by 4 bases and J by 2 bases, 0 bases remained unmatched. This CDR3 is 14 amino acids long. The CDR3 nucleotides read TGTGCCAGCAGCTCTAGCGGGAGGGCCTACGAGCAGTACTTC. Its protein is CASSSSGRAYEQYF. Drawing the rest from reference TRBV7-2 and TRBJ2-7, the complete variable domain is GAGVSQSPSNKVTEKGKDVELRCDPISGHTALYWYRQSLGQGLEFLIYFQGNSAPDKSGLPSDRFSAERTGGSVSTLTIQRTQQEDSAVYLCASSSSGRAYEQYFGPGTRLTVT.

The chain carries TRBV5-4 and TRBJ2-7; unclear D gene. Germline CDR1 SGHNT, CDR2 YYREEE (reference sequence). Between the trimmed V and J ends, which lost 3 bases and 0 bases, there was a span of 10 bases. This CDR3 has 14 amino acids. CDR3 sequence (DNA): TGTGCCAGCAGCTCACGGATGAGCTCCTACGAGCAGTACTTC. It encodes CASSSRMSSYEQYF. The whole variable domain, remainder taken from reference TRBV5-4 and TRBJ2-7, is ETGVTQSPTHLIKTRGQQVTLRCSSQSGHNTVSWYQQALGQGPQFIFQYYREEENGRGNFPPRFSGLQFPNYSSELNVNALELDDSALYLCASSSRMSSYEQYFGPGTRLTVT.

The V gene is TRBV5-8, the J gene TRBJ1-4; no reliable D call. Looked up from germline, CDR1 is SGHTS and CDR2 is YDEGEE. V was clipped by 5 bases and J by 10 bases, with 9 bases between them. The CDR3 is 11 amino acids. The CDR3 region is CASRREGKLFF. The DNA for the CDR3 is TGTGCCAGCAGACGCGAAGGAAAACTGTTTTTT.

The chain employs TRBV28 and TRBJ2-7, with D unclear. This CDR3 comprises 13 residues. CDR1 is MDHEN, CDR2 SYDVKM, per germline. Trimming shortened V by 1 base and J by 6 bases, and 10 bases separated the two germline ends. The CDR3 sequence: CASSLSLVVEQYF. DNA for the CDR3: TGTGCCAGCAGTTTATCCCTAGTTGTCGAGCAGTACTTC. Looking up the rest from reference TRBV28 and TRBJ2-7 gives the full variable domain: DVKVTQSSRYLVKRTGEKVFLECVQDMDHENMFWYRQDPGLGLRLIYFSYDVKMKEKGDIPEGYSVSREKKERFSLILESASTNQTSMYLCASSLSLVVEQYFGPGTRLTVT.

The CDR3 bases are TGTGCCAGCAGCTTCGCTAGCGGGAGTGACTACGAGCAGTACTTC. Encoded protein: CASSFASGSDYEQYF. This chain links TRBV7-2 with TRBJ2-7; TRBD2 aligns across 10 bases. The length of the CDR3 is 15 residues. CDR1 and CDR2 (germline): SGHTA, FQGNSA. V lost 3 bases to trimming and J lost 3 bases; unmatched junction nucleotides: 5. Complete variable domain (other parts from reference TRBV7-2 and TRBJ2-7): GAGVSQSPSNKVTEKGKDVELRCDPISGHTALYWYRQSLGQGLEFLIYFQGNSAPDKSGLPSDRFSAERTGGSVSTLTIQRTQQEDSAVYLCASSFASGSDYEQYFGPGTRLTVT.

The rearrangement links TRBV7-8 to TRBJ2-6; D is ambiguous. CDR3 length: 16 residues. V was pared by 0 bases and J by 0 bases, with 6 bases between. Germline CDR1 SGHVS, CDR2 FQNEAQ. The CDR3 here is CASSLARLSGANVLTF. CDR3 DNA sequence: TGTGCCAGCAGCTTAGCGAGACTCTCTGGGGCCAACGTCCTGACTTTC.